This T cell receptor beta chain was sequenced for a study of tumor and adjacent non-tumor tissue in lung cancer (dated by TCRdb to 2016 to 2019). The study in broad terms: Of the cohort, eleven to twelve patients had adenocarcinoma, 2 had squamous cell carcinoma and 1 had small cell lung cancer. The study compared bulk TCRbeta repertoires between lung tumor tissue and matched distant non-tumor lung tissue from 15 lung cancer patients. A total of some 130 million productive TCRbeta reads were generated by sequencing, corresponding to an average of roughly 4.1 million reads per sample. TCRbeta CDR3 sequencing was performed on around 30 paired specimens, with one tumor sample and one normal lung sample collected per patient. Among the approximately 15 patients, ages ranged from about 31 to 80 years, 10 were men and 5 were women, and disease was TNM stage I to III. Results the study describes overall, beyond this receptor: Only 15 patients were included in the cohort, and the need for larger samples and more detailed clinical data was noted by the authors. Significantly higher TCR diversity (inverse Simpson) was observed in tumor tissue than in normal lung tissue (around 450 vs 150, P = 0.0075, Mann-Whitney U test). A significantly larger cumulative share of the repertoire was made up by the top 100 clones in normal lung than in tumor tissue. Because peripheral blood was not sequenced, the blood TCRbeta repertoires of the lung cancer patients in the study went unexamined. Significantly higher TCR diversity was found in younger patients, and higher tumor TCR diversity was associated with shorter overall and disease-free survival. The methods do not name the sequencing platform or mention unique molecular identifiers.

This clonotype was seen at least ten times. Its antigen is currently not known. No base-level quality is on record; no much larger clone is a single base apart. RNA was isolated from bulk unsorted tissue, and RNA quality was assessed with a NanoDrop ND-1000 and an Agilent 2100. Normal lung samples were distant non-tumor tissue taken more than 3 cm from the tumor edge. The donors were newly diagnosed lung cancer patients admitted for thoracic surgery in China from August to November 2014 who had not received prior chemotherapy. Patients with previous radiotherapy or chemotherapy, or with another concurrent cancer, were excluded from the study. Pieces of surgical tissue measuring 1-2 cm3 were kept in RNAlater solution and stored at -80 degrees C until use. The library was built by means of multiplex PCR. Sequencing was performed on an Illumina HiSeq 2500. TCRbeta libraries were constructed through three rounds of nested PCR with primers (Table S4) according to protocols adapted from ARM-PCR. Before sequencing, PCR products in the 200-500 bp range were cut out of the gel and cleaned up using the QIAquick gel extraction kit. The published analysis was carried out like this. Reads were cleaned using Trimmomatic, were merged into complete CDR3 sequences using FLASH, and were assigned to V(D)J germline segments using MiTCR. Clonal diversity was calculated as the inverse Simpson's index using VDJtools. Productive reads were defined as in-frame sequences without a premature stop codon. TCRdb reran the public reads through fastp at Q25 and MiXCR, keeping productive beta chains. For every CDR3 protein sequence, its rows merge into one entry that carries the most common genes and DNA. TCRdb's processing, not the authors', yielded these V and J calls. A total of tens of thousands of distinct CDR3 sequences appear in this sample, less than 75% of them only once. The biggest ten clones account for roughly a quarter of the sample.

Based on the germline V gene, the CDR1 and CDR2 sequences are LGHNA and YSLEER. V is reduced by 0 bases and J by 6 bases, leaving a spacing of 14 bases between them. From cysteine to phenylalanine, the CDR3 is 15 amino acids long. Only CDR3 DNA is held: 45 bases, read in frame from base 1. The TCR sequence derives from a woman between 45 and 65 years old with non-small cell lung cancer. The chain was built from TRBV4-3 and TRBJ1-2, and possibly TRBD1, on 6 matching bases. The sample comprised distant non-tumor lung tissue. CDR3 reads: CASSQEVAGGNGYTF. The sequence in DNA is TGCGCCAGCAGCCAAGAGGTGGCCGGGGGCAATGGCTACACCTTC.